This T cell receptor beta chain was observed in a study of fetal regulatory T cell absence and autoimmunity. The overall study: IPEX patients had exocrine pancreas autoimmunity without clinical diabetes. Study-wide findings and caveats: Cord blood and pancreas showed broadly similar TRB gene family usage. Oligoclonal TCR enrichment in pancreas over cord blood reached over 90-fold for some clones.

In regard to this clone: The antigen is unknown.

Sequencing was at survey level. Data came from immunoSEQ multiplex PCR; TCRdb stores just in-frame clones and leaves some out. The repertoire holds about 43,000 clones, with roughly 80% as singletons. Source material: cord blood. This receptor was taken from a newborn boy with IPEX syndrome.

The CDR3 here is CSVDGGESPYEQYF. For the CDR3, the DNA is TGCAGCGTTGATGGTGGGGAAAGTCCCTACGAGCAGTACTTC. The genes are TRBV29-1 and TRBJ2-7, with D unresolved. V shed 3 bases and J shed 2 bases, with 14 bases lying between them. Germline V gives CDR1 SQVTM, CDR2 ANQGSEA. CDR3 length: 14 amino acids.